This paragraph reports one T cell receptor (beta chain). The record originates from a study of T cell changes during pregnancy in multiple sclerosis. The CDR3 has 15 residues. Germline assignment: CDR1 LNHDA and CDR2 SQIVND (reference sequence). Trimming at V came to 7 bases and at J to 4 bases, leaving 12 bases not matched to a gene. TCRdb's table, derived via immunoSEQ multiplex PCR, lists solely in-frame clones and lacks some. This table has tens of thousands of clones, about nine tenths appearing once. V usage is TRBV19 and J usage is TRBJ1-1, with 7 bases matching TRBD1. Material: peripheral blood, obtained in the second trimester of pregnancy. The clonotype originates from a female donor in good health, enrolled as a control in a pregnancy study. The CDR3 region is CASMESPSGGTEAFF. The DNA for the CDR3 is TGTGCCAGTATGGAATCCCCGTCAGGGGGCACTGAAGCTTTCTTT.